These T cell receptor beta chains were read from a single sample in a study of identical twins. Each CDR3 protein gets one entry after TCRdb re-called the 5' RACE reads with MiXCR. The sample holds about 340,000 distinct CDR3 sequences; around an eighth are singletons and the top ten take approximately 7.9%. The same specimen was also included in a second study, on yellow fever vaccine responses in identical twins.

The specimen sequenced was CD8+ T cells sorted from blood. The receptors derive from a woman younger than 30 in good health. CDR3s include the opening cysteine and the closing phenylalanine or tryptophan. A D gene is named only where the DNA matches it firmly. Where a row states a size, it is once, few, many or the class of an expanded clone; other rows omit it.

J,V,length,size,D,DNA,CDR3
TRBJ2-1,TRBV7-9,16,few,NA,TGTGCCAGCAGCGCTCAGCGGGTTAGCTCCTACAATGAGCAGTTCTTC,CASSAQRVSSYNEQFF
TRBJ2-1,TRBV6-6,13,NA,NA,TGTGCCAGTGAACGGACTCCCGGCAATGAGCAGTTCTTC,CASERTPGNEQFF
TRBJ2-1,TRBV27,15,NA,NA,TGTGCCAGCAGTTTATTGGGGTCAACACACAATGAGCAGTTCTTC,CASSLLGSTHNEQFF
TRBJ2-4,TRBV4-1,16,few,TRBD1,TGCGCCAGCAGCCAAGATAAGAGGGGGCCCAAAAACATTCAGTACTTC,CASSQDKRGPKNIQYF
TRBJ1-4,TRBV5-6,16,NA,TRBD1,TGTGCCAGCAGCTTGGAGGGACAGGGCATTAATGAAAAACTGTTTTTT,CASSLEGQGINEKLFF
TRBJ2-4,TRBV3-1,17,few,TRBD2,TGTGCCAGCAGCCCTGGGTGGAGCGGGAAAGATAAAAACATTCAGTACTTC,CASSPGWSGKDKNIQYF
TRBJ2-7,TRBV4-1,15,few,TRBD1,TGCGCCAGCAGCCAGGCCTGGGACAGGGCCTACGAGCAGTACTTC,CASSQAWDRAYEQYF
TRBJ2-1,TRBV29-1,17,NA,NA,TGCAGCGTTGAGTTACTAGCGGGACAGGGGGTTTTTGTTGGGCAGTTCTTC,CSVELLAGQGVFVGQFF
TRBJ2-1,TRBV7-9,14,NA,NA,TGTGCCAGCAGCTCCCGGGACCACTACAATGAGCAGTTCTTC,CASSSRDHYNEQFF
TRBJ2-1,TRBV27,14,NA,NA,TGTGCCAGCAGTCGGACAAACTCCTACAATGAGCAGTTCTTC,CASSRTNSYNEQFF
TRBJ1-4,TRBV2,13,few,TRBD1,TGTGCCAGCATCGGGGACAGTAATGAAAAACTGTTTTTT,CASIGDSNEKLFF
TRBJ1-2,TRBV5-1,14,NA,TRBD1,TGCGCCAGCAGCTCGGAGACAGGGAACTATGGCTACACCTTC,CASSSETGNYGYTF
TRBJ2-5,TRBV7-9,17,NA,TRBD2,TGTGCCAGCAGCCTAGCGGGGGGCCTCAAGCCCCAAGAGACCCAGTACTTC,CASSLAGGLKPQETQYF
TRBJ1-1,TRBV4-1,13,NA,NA,TGCGCCAGCAGCCAAGATGGCGGGGCTGAAGCTTTCTTT,CASSQDGGAEAFF
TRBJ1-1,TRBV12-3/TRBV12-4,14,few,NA,TGTGCCAGCAGCTTCTTTGGGTCGGGCACTGAAGCTTTCTTT,CASSFFGSGTEAFF
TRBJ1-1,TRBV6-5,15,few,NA,TGTGCCAGCAGTTCATGGTCATACTTATGGACTGAAGCTTTCTTT,CASSSWSYLWTEAFF
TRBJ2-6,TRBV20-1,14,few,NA,TGCAGTGCTAGAGGGGGCACTGGGGCCAACGTCCTGACTTTC,CSARGGTGANVLTF
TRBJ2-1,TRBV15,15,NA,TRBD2,TGTGCCACCAGATATAGCGGGAGCTCCTACAATGAGCAGTTCTTC,CATRYSGSSYNEQFF
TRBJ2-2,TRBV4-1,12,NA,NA,TGCGCCAGCAGCCTAGAGTTCGGGGAGCTGTTTTTT,CASSLEFGELFF
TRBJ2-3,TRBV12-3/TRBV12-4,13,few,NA,TGTGCCAGCAGTGAATACAGCGCAGATACGCAGTATTTT,CASSEYSADTQYF
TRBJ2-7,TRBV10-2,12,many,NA,TGCGCCAGCGGGGACGAATCCTACGAGCAGTACTTC,CASGDESYEQYF
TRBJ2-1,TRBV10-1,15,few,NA,TGCGCCAGCAGTTCCACAGGGGGGGACTACAATGAGCAGTTCTTC,CASSSTGGDYNEQFF